Following are 19 T cell receptor beta chains from one sample sequenced in a study of control samples from healthy donors and cancer patients. TCRdb keeps only in-frame clones here, not all; method: immunoSEQ multiplex PCR. This sample has 150,000 to 200,000 clones; 80% to 90% occur once, and the top ten carry roughly 5.3%. The source material was blood. All receptors derive from a woman in her thirties in good health.

The genes are TRBV21-1 and TRBJ1-6; TRBD1 reflects the table's D call only, with no check against the DNA. TRBV21-1 is deemed a pseudogene. This CDR3 is built from 16 residues. DNA of the CDR3: TGTGCCAGCAGCAAGGGCAGCAGCTCCTATAATTCACCCCTCCACTTT. The encoded protein is CASSKGSSSYNSPLHF.

The V gene is TRBV6-5, the J gene TRBJ2-3; 7 bases fit TRBD1. Trimming cost V 6 bases and J 6 bases; bases outside gene matches: 12. Germline-derived CDR1 and CDR2 are MNHEY and SVGAGI. CDR3 length equals 15 residues. Here the CDR3 reads CASRTGTEGRDTQYF. The CDR3 nucleotides are TGTGCCAGCAGGACCGGGACAGAGGGACGGGATACGCAGTATTTT.

The chain joins TRBV6-5 to TRBJ2-3, with 7 bases identical to TRBD1. There are 14 residues in the CDR3. Germline values: CDR1 MNHEY, CDR2 SVGAGI. The J segment lost 4 bases and the V segment lost 7 bases, leaving 8 bases of the junction unmatched. This CDR3 is CASNDRVGADTQYF. The DNA for the CDR3 is TGTGCCAGCAACGACAGGGTGGGGGCAGATACGCAGTATTTT.

The chain uses TRBV5-1 and TRBJ2-1; D not resolved. This CDR3 comprises 15 residues. Germline loops: CDR1 SGHRS, CDR2 YFSETQ. Trimming left V 0 bases short and J 3 bases short, with 10 bases between. CDR3 sequence (DNA): TGCGCCAGCAGCTTGGACAGACCTATCTACAATGAGCAGTTCTTC. Its translation: CASSLDRPIYNEQFF.

V is TRBV6-2 or TRBV6-3 and J is TRBJ1-6; D gene ambiguous. Germline lookup yields CDR1 MNHEY and CDR2 SVGEGT. Trimming took 8 bases from V and 0 from J, leaving 8 bases between them. The length of the CDR3 is 14 residues. The DNA of the CDR3 is TGTGCCAGCGGTTCGGGCTCCTATAATTCACCCCTCCACTTT. This codes for CASGSGSYNSPLHF.

The rearrangement joins TRBV7-9 to TRBJ1-2; D not certain. Trimming cost V 5 bases and J 3 bases, with 16 bases left between them. The CDR3 length is 15 residues. Germline CDR1 SEHNR, CDR2 FQNEAQ (reference sequence). The DNA for the CDR3 is TGTGCCAGCAGCCTCCGGGGTGATGGAGACTATGGCTACACCTTC. Translated: CASSLRGDGDYGYTF.

The V call is TRBV7-9, the J call TRBJ2-5; D remains unclear. Trimming shortened V by 0 bases and J by 5 bases, and 7 bases separated the two germline ends. Germline V gives CDR1 SEHNR, CDR2 FQNEAQ (reference sequence). CDR3 length: 13 amino acids. In DNA, the CDR3 is TGTGCCAGCAGCTTAGCATCGTGGGAGACCCAGTACTTC. This gives the protein CASSLASWETQYF.

The chain combines TRBV5-4 with TRBJ1-3; 9 positions match TRBD1. CDR1 SGHNT and CDR2 YYREEE come from the germline V gene (reference sequence). J lost 0 bases, V lost 0 bases, and 4 bases had no gene match. This CDR3 has 17 residues. CDR3 in amino acids: CASSLGGTGLSGNTIYF. In DNA, the CDR3 is TGTGCCAGCAGCTTGGGGGGGACAGGGCTCTCTGGAAACACCATATATTTT.

The CDR3 loop reads CASSAVSPYRETGGYTF. Here the CDR3 DNA reads TGTGCCAGCAGTGCCGTCAGCCCTTATAGGGAGACGGGGGGCTACACCTTC. The gene calls are TRBV27 and TRBJ1-2; no clear D. CDR1 and CDR2 from the germline V gene are MNHEY and SMNVEV (reference sequence). V dropped 5 bases and J dropped 8 bases, with 27 bases sitting between them. The CDR3 runs to 17 residues.

The rearrangement uses TRBV14 and TRBJ2-7, with a weak D call TRBD1 (6 bases). With 4 bases removed from V and 7 bases from J, the gap between germline ends came to 17 bases. CDR1 SGHDN and CDR2 FVKESK come from the germline V gene. The CDR3 covers 14 residues. CDR3 sequence reads: CASSPEWTAREQYF. The CDR3 nucleotides read TGTGCCAGCAGCCCCGAATGGACAGCCCGGGAGCAGTACTTC.

This clone was picked up a small number of times. This sequence joins TRBV7-9 and TRBJ2-2, with no clear D. V was pared by 1 base and J by 1 base, with 4 bases between. The CDR3 has 14 residues. In germline, CDR1 is SEHNR, CDR2 FQNEAQ (reference sequence). The CDR3 DNA reads TGTGCCAGCAGCTTAGATCGGAACACCGGGGAGCTGTTTTTT. This translates into CASSLDRNTGELFF.

The CDR3 region is CASSRGYSYNEQFF. The DNA of the CDR3 is TGTGCCAGTTCTCGGGGTTACTCCTACAATGAGCAGTTCTTC. The V and J genes are TRBV19 and TRBJ2-1; tentatively, D is TRBD2 (5 bases). Germline V gives CDR1 LNHDA, CDR2 SQIVND (reference sequence). This CDR3 is 14 amino acids long. V was pared by 8 bases and J by 0 bases, with 11 bases between.

The CDR3 nucleotides are TGTGCCAGCAGTTTCGTCAGGGGTTACGGTAGCAATCAGCCCCAGCATTTT. Translation: CASSFVRGYGSNQPQHF. This sequence joins TRBV28 and TRBJ1-5; D is perhaps TRBD1 (6 bases). CDR1 and CDR2 (germline): MDHEN, SYDVKM. The CDR3 contains 17 residues. Trimming removed 3 bases from V and 0 bases from J, with 15 bases in between.

This rearrangement joins TRBV30 to TRBJ2-3; D gene ambiguous. Trimming removed 8 bases from V and 2 bases from J, with 17 bases in between. The CDR3 runs to 14 residues. Germline V gene data show CDR1 as GTSNPN and CDR2 as SVGIG (reference sequence). CDR3 in DNA: TGTGCCCTCATTAGGTTCCGCGCCACAGATACGCAGTATTTT. It codes for CALIRFRATDTQYF.

J is TRBJ1-1 and V is TRBV5-1; D remains unclear. V was shortened by 1 base and J by 0 bases, with 10 bases between the two germline ends. The CDR3 consists of 15 residues. Germline V gene lookup returns CDR1 SGHRS and CDR2 YFSETQ. CDR3 amino acids: CASSLLAGMNTEAFF. The CDR3 DNA follows: TGCGCCAGCAGCTTGTTGGCGGGCATGAACACTGAAGCTTTCTTT.

The V and J genes are TRBV12-3 or TRBV12-4 and TRBJ2-7; the D gene could be TRBD1 or TRBD2 (7 bases each). V lost 4 bases and J lost 5, with 12 bases in between. The CDR3 consists of 13 residues. In nucleotides, the CDR3 is TGTGCCAGCAGTTACGCAGGGGGGGACGAGCAGTACTTC. Translated, it gives CASSYAGGDEQYF.

This chain uses TRBV14 with TRBJ1-2; no clear D gene. The V end was cut by 0 bases, the J end by 7 bases, with 12 bases between. The CDR3 has 14 residues. From germline, CDR1 is SGHDN and CDR2 FVKESK. Written as DNA, the CDR3 is TGTGCCAGCAGCCAAGAGCTCGGCAAAAGTGGCTACACCTTC. Encoded protein: CASSQELGKSGYTF.

The V and J genes are TRBV4-1 and TRBJ2-2; no definite D call. The germline V and J ends were trimmed by 1 base and 6 bases, with 12 bases remaining between them. The CDR3 covers 15 residues. CDR1 MGHRA and CDR2 YSYEKL come from the germline V gene. CDR3 protein: CASSQANGRSGELFF. The CDR3 coding sequence is TGCGCCAGCAGCCAAGCAAATGGCAGATCCGGGGAGCTGTTTTTT.

This chain joins TRBV7-9 and TRBJ2-3; 10 nucleotides align to TRBD1. The germline gives CDR1 SEHNR, CDR2 FQNEAQ (reference sequence). The CDR3 is made up of 17 amino acids. V gave up 5 bases and J gave up 7 bases; unmatched junction bases: 15. CDR3 coding DNA: TGTGCCAGCAGCCTCCCGAAGCCAGGACAGGGGGGGAATACGCAGTATTTT. It specifies CASSLPKPGQGGNTQYF.